These 15 T cell receptor beta chains came from one sample sequenced in a study of cytomegalovirus exposure and HLA in healthy donors (dated by TCRdb to the late 2010s). The library was built by means of the immunoSEQ multiplex PCR assay. For the multiplex PCR, a mixture combining 60 forward primers for TCR Vbeta segments and 13 reverse primers for TCR Jbeta segments was used. In its TCRdb copy, this immuneACCESS table keeps in-frame sequences only and misses some clones. Where compared with another copy, unresolved V genes explain less than half of these, and the others have no known cause. The table held for this sample gives 150,000 to 200,000 clones. The ten biggest clones cover approximately 6.4% of the sample. Source material: PBMCs. The receptors shown here come from a man aged 25-45 years in good health and CMV-seronegative.

J is TRBJ1-3 and V is TRBV5-1; TRBD1 might be the D (6 bases). Deletions cut 4 bases from V and 7 bases from J, with 18 bases between. Per germline, CDR1 SGHRS and CDR2 YFSETQ. This CDR3 spans 15 amino acids. CDR3 bases: TGCGCCAGCAGCGTTTCCGGGACATTCATGAACACCATATATTTT. This gives the protein CASSVSGTFMNTIYF.

The genes are TRBV7-2 and TRBJ2-3, with 7 positions matching TRBD2. With 5 bases clipped from V and 1 base from J, the junction kept 12 bases outside the gene matches. Germline V gives CDR1 SGHTA, CDR2 FQGNSA. The CDR3 spans 17 residues. The CDR3 DNA reads as TGTGCCAGCAGCGTTCTACTTTGGGCGGGAGGCACAGATACGCAGTATTTT. Protein sequence: CASSVLLWAGGTDTQYF.

V usage is TRBV19 and J usage is TRBJ2-7; D might be TRBD1 (6 bases). The CDR3 sequence is 18 residues long. Germline CDR1 is LNHDA and CDR2 is SQIVND (reference sequence). V was pared by 5 bases and J by 7 bases, with 30 bases between. CDR3 bases: TGTGCCAGTAGTGGCGTCTTACCCGCTACGGGACATCCGAGGGAGCAGTACTTC. Translating gives CASSGVLPATGHPREQYF.

The chain has TRBV7-2 and TRBJ1-4; 7 bases fit TRBD1. This CDR3 region has 15 residues. Germline CDR1 and CDR2: SGHTA and FQGNSA. Unmatched junction bases numbered 11, after V lost 3 bases and J lost 10 bases. CDR3 sequence: CASSFTQGQVGKLFF. The CDR3 nucleotides are TGTGCCAGCAGCTTCACACAGGGGCAGGTCGGAAAACTGTTTTTT.

The chain is built from TRBV11-2 and TRBJ1-2; 7 nucleotides match TRBD1. The CDR3 consists of 17 residues. V lost 5 bases and J lost 1; bases outside the gene matches: 13. CDR1 is SGHAT and CDR2 is FQNNGV in the germline V gene. This CDR3 reads CASSLRQGLTLNYGYTF. The DNA of the CDR3 is TGTGCCAGCAGCCTGAGACAGGGCCTAACTCTTAACTATGGCTACACCTTC.

V and J are TRBV5-4 and TRBJ2-5; TRBD1 might be the D (6 bases). V was pared by 6 bases and J by 0 bases, with 9 bases between. The CDR3 is made up of 13 amino acids. Per the germline V gene, CDR1 is SGHNT and CDR2 is YYREEE (reference sequence). The CDR3 sequence: CASTGDNQETQYF. Here the CDR3 DNA reads TGTGCCAGCACCGGGGACAACCAAGAGACCCAGTACTTC.

The chain employs TRBV11-2 and TRBJ2-1; perhaps TRBD1 as D (6 bases). Trimming stripped 5 bases from V and 4 bases from J, with 18 bases between. Germline V gene lookup returns CDR1 SGHAT and CDR2 FQNNGV. The CDR3 loop spans 16 amino acids. CDR3 protein: CASSLGGGQKYNEQFF. CDR3 nucleotide sequence: TGTGCCAGCAGCCTGGGTGGAGGACAGAAATACAATGAGCAGTTCTTC.

The V and J genes are TRBV30 and TRBJ1-2, with D possibly being TRBD1 (5 bases). V lost 5 bases and J 3 bases, leaving 10 bases between the germline ends. Germline CDR1 is GTSNPN and CDR2 is SVGIG (reference sequence). The CDR3 has 12 amino acids. In DNA form, the CDR3 reads TGTGCCTGGTCAGGGCAATACTATGGCTACACCTTC. This encodes CAWSGQYYGYTF. Variable domain in full (rest from reference TRBV30 and TRBJ1-2): SQTIHQWPATLVQPVGSPLSLECTVEGTSNPNLYWYRQAAGRGLQLLFYSVGIGQISSEVPQNLSASRPQDRQFILSSKKLLLSDSGFYLCAWSGQYYGYTFGSGTRLTVV.

The V call is TRBV5-1, the J call TRBJ1-1; 12 nucleotides line up with TRBD1. The CDR3 is made up of 15 amino acids. The germline CDR1 and CDR2 sequences are SGHRS and YFSETQ. V trimming: 2 bases; J trimming: 5 bases; junction bases outside the gene matches: 4. The CDR3: CASSFGTGGRTEAFF. In nucleotides, the CDR3 is TGCGCCAGCAGCTTCGGGACAGGGGGCAGGACTGAAGCTTTCTTT.

This CDR3 is CASSRTSGQETQYF. In DNA, the CDR3 is TGCGCCAGCAGTCGGACTAGCGGGCAAGAGACCCAGTACTTC. J is TRBJ2-5 and V is TRBV10-2, with 11 bases matching TRBD2. CDR3 length equals 14 residues. Germline V lookup: CDR1 WSHSY, CDR2 SAAADI. V dropped 5 bases and J dropped 2; count of bases not matched to a gene: 1.

This chain joins TRBV5-1 and TRBJ2-7; 8 positions agree with TRBD1. The CDR3 is 16 residues long. The ends lost 1 base at V and 4 bases at J; junction bases unmatched: 10. Germline CDR1 is SGHRS and CDR2 is YFSETQ. The CDR3 here is CASSLTPRDRQYEQYF. The CDR3 DNA follows: TGCGCCAGCAGCTTGACCCCCCGGGACAGGCAATACGAGCAGTACTTC.

The chain uses TRBV27 and TRBJ2-1, with TRBD2 matching over 11 bases. The ends lost 2 bases at V and 8 bases at J; junction bases unmatched: 14. The CDR3 sequence is 18 residues long. The germline V gene has CDR1 MNHEY and CDR2 SMNVEV (reference sequence). The CDR3: CASSLGPPGSGRGDEQFF. CDR3 in DNA: TGTGCCAGCAGTTTAGGCCCCCCCGGTAGCGGGAGGGGAGATGAGCAGTTCTTC.

The V and J genes are TRBV6-6 and TRBJ1-5; D is unresolved. The length of the CDR3 is 13 residues. The V end lost 7 bases, the J end lost 0 bases, and 7 bases lay between the germline ends. Per germline, CDR1 MNHNY and CDR2 SVGAGI (reference sequence). The CDR3 DNA follows: TGTGCCAGCACGGACTATAGCAATCAGCCCCAGCATTTT. This encodes CASTDYSNQPQHF.

CDR3 amino acids: CASSLGIPGTDTQYF. CDR3 in DNA: TGTGCCAGCAGCTTAGGAATCCCGGGCACAGATACGCAGTATTTT. The chain combines TRBV7-2 with TRBJ2-3; D not resolved. Germline CDR1 and CDR2: SGHTA and FQGNSA. The CDR3 extends over 15 amino acids. V was clipped by 1 base and J by 1 base, with 9 bases between them.

The rearrangement links TRBV11-3 to TRBJ1-2; 8 bases fit TRBD1. Germline CDR1 reads SGHNT; CDR2 reads YENEEA. Trimming took 4 bases from V and 8 from J; bases not matched to a gene: 6. The CDR3 is made up of 13 amino acids. The CDR3 DNA follows: TGTGCCAGCAGCTACCAGGGGGCGCGGGGCTACACCTTC. This sequence encodes CASSYQGARGYTF.